This T cell receptor (beta chain) was obtained from a study of human T cells and chemical hapten exposure. Each CDR3 protein is one row after TCRdb ran MiXCR on the RACE reads. Counted here are tens of thousands of distinct CDR3 sequences, 14% occurring once; the ten biggest clones make up roughly 4.5%. Time point described: pre-sensitization, week 0. The sample's treatment: therapeutic diphenylcyclopropenone sensitization with weekly scalp DPC. This clonotype was detected only a few times. The sequence was obtained from a woman aged 45 to 65 with alopecia areata. Some clones in this sample may be carry-over from other donors' samples. Source: whole blood, taken in connection with sensitization to the hapten diphenylcyclopropenone (DPC).

The chain's CDR3 is CAYLPDRRNTEAFF. The CDR3 region has the DNA TGTGCCTATCTCCCGGACAGGCGGAACACTGAAGCTTTCTTT. This chain connects TRBV30 to TRBJ1-1; 7 bases fit TRBD1. Germline V gene sequence: CDR1 GTSNPN, CDR2 SVGIG (reference sequence). The V gene end was trimmed by 7 bases and the J gene end by 1 base; junction bases not matched to a gene: 9. The CDR3 consists of 14 residues.